This T cell receptor (beta chain) was observed in a study of synovial regulatory T cells in juvenile arthritis. Across the study: A few patients were therapy-naive; five or six received methotrexate alone. The study, taken as a whole, reports: Synovial Treg CDR3 sequences overlapped more with iaTregs than other circulating Tregs.

TCRdb's copy holds only in-frame clones and misses some; the assay was immunoSEQ multiplex PCR. This repertoire comprises roughly 9,200 clones; its ten largest clones make up less than 1%. Germline CDR1 SGHDT, CDR2 YYEEEE. The CDR3 is 14 amino acids. Only the protein sequence is given. About this clone: The antigen remains unidentified.

Sequenced material: Treg cells from blood. Subset here: remaining (HLA-DR-negative) circulating blood Treg cells. V is TRBV5-6 and J is TRBJ1-2; TCRdb's D call of TRBD1 is untestable without DNA. The clonotype was recovered from a donor under 30 with juvenile idiopathic arthritis. CDR3 in amino acids: CASSLAPTGEFYTF. The full variable domain, rest sourced from reference TRBV5-6 and TRBJ1-2, is DAGVTQSPTHLIKTRGQQVTLRCSPKSGHDTVSWYQQALGQGPQFIFQYYEEEERQRGNFPDRFSGHQFPNYSSELNVNALLLGDSALYLCASSLAPTGEFYTFGSGTRLTVV.